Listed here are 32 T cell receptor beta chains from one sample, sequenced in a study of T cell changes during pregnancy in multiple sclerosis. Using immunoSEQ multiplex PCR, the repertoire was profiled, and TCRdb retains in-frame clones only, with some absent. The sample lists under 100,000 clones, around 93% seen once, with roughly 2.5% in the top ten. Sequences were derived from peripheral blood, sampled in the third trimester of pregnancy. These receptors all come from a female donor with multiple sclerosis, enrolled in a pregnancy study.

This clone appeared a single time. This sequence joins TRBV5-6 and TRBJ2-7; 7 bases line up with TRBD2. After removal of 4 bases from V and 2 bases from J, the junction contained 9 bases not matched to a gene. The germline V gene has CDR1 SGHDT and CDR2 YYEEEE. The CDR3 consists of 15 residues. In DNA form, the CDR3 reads TGTGCCAGCAGCGGTGCCGGGACTAACCCCTACGAGCAGTACTTC. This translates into CASSGAGTNPYEQYF.

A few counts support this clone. The DNA of the CDR3 is TGTGCCAGCTCACGAGAGCAAAATCAGCCCCAGCATTTT. Translation: CASSREQNQPQHF. This rearrangement joins TRBV18 to TRBJ1-5; the D is unclear. V gave up 4 bases and J gave up 4 bases, with 8 bases separating them. The CDR3 extends over 13 amino acids. Germline values: CDR1 KGHSH, CDR2 LQKENI.

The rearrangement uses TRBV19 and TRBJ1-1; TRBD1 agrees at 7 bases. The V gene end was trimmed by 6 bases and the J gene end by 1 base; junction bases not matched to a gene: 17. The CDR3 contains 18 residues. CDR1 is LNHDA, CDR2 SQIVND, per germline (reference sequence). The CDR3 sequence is CASRKTGTPRIGNTEAFF. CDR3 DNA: TGTGCCAGTAGAAAGACAGGGACACCGAGAATTGGGAACACTGAAGCTTTCTTT. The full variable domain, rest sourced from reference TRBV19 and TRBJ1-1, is DGGITQSPKYLFRKEGQNVTLSCEQNLNHDAMYWYRQDPGQGLRLIYYSQIVNDFQKGDIAEGYSVSREKKESFPLTVTSAQKNPTAFYLCASRKTGTPRIGNTEAFFGQGTRLTVV.

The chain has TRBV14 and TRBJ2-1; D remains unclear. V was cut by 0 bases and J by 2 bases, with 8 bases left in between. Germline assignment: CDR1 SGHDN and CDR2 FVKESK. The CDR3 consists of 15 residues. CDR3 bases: TGTGCCAGCAGCCAAGAGGTAGCTGCCTACAATGAGCAGTTCTTC. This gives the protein CASSQEVAAYNEQFF.

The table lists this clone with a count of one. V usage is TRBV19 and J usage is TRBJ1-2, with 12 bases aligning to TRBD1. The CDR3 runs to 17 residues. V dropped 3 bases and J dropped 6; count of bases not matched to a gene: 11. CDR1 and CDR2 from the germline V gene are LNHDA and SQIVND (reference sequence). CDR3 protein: CASSIEPGTGGLNGYTF. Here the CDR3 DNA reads TGTGCCAGTAGTATCGAACCCGGGACAGGGGGCTTAAATGGCTACACCTTC. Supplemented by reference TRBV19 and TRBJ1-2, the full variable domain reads DGGITQSPKYLFRKEGQNVTLSCEQNLNHDAMYWYRQDPGQGLRLIYYSQIVNDFQKGDIAEGYSVSREKKESFPLTVTSAQKNPTAFYLCASSIEPGTGGLNGYTFGSGTRLTVV.

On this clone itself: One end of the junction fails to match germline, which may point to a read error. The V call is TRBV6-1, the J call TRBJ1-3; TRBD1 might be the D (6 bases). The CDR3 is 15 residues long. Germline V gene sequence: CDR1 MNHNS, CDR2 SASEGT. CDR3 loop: CASREDRFGGNTIYF. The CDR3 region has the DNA TGTGCCAGCAGAGAAGACAGGTTCGGGGGAAACACCATATATTTT.

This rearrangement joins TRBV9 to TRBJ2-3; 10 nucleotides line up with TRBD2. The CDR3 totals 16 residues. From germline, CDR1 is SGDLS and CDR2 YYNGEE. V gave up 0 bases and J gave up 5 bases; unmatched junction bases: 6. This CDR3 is CASSVASGGAIDTQYF. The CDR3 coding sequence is TGTGCCAGCAGCGTAGCCAGCGGGGGGGCGATAGATACGCAGTATTTT.

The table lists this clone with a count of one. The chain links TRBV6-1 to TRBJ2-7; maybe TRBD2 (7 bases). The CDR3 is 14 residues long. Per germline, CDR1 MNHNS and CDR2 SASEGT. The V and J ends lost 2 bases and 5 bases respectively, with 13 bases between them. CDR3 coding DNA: TGTGCCAGCAGTGAACGGGGGGCTGTCAACGAGCAGTACTTC. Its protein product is CASSERGAVNEQYF.

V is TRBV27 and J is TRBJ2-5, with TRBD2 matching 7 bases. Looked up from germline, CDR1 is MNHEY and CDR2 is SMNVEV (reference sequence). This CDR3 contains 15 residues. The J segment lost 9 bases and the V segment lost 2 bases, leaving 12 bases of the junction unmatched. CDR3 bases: TGTGCCAGCAGTTTAGGACCAGCGGGGCGGTCGGCCCAGTACTTC. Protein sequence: CASSLGPAGRSAQYF.

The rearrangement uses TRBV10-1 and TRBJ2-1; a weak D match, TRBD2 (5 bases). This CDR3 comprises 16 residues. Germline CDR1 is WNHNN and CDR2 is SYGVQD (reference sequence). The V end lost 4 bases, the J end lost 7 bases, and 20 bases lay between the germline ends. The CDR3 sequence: CASSASGPPGMNEQFF. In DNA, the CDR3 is TGCGCCAGCAGTGCCTCCGGGCCCCCGGGGATGAATGAGCAGTTCTTC.

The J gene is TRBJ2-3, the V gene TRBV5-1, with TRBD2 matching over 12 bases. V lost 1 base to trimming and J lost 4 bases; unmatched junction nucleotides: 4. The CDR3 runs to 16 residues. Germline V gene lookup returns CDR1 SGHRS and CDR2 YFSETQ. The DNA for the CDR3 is TGCGCCAGCAGCTTGCACCTAGCGGGGGGGTCAGATACGCAGTATTTT. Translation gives CASSLHLAGGSDTQYF. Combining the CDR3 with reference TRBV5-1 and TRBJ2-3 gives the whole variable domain KAGVTQTPRYLIKTRGQQVTLSCSPISGHRSVSWYQQTPGQGLQFLFEYFSETQRNKGNFPGRFSGRQFSNSRSEMNVSTLELGDSALYLCASSLHLAGGSDTQYFGPGTRLTVL.

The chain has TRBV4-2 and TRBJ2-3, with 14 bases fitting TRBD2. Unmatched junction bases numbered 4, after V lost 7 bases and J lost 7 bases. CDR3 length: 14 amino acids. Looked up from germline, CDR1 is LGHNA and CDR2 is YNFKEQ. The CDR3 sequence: CASTTSGGEHTQYF. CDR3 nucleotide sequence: TGTGCCAGCACGACTAGCGGGGGGGAGCATACGCAGTATTTT.

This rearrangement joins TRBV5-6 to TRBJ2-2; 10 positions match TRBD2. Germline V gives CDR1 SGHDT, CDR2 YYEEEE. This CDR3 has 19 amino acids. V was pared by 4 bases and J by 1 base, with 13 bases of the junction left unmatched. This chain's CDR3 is CASSVGLRASGGNTGELFF. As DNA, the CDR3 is TGTGCCAGCAGCGTGGGACTCAGGGCTAGCGGGGGGAACACCGGGGAGCTGTTTTTT.

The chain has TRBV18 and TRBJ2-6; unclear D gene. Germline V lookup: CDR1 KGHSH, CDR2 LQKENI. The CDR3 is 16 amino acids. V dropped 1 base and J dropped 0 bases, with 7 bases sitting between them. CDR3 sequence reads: CASSPRRDSGANVLTF. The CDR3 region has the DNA TGTGCCAGCTCACCACGCCGAGACTCTGGGGCCAACGTCCTGACTTTC.

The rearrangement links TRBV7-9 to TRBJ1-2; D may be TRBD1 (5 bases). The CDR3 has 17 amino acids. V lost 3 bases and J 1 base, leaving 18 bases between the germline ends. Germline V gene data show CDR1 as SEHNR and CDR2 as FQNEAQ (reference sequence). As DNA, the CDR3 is TGTGCCAGCAGCTTGACCGGGACTGATGAAGTTAACTATGGCTACACCTTC. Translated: CASSLTGTDEVNYGYTF. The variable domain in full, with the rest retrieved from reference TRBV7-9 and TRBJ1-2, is DTGVSQNPRHKITKRGQNVTFRCDPISEHNRLYWYRQTLGQGPEFLTYFQNEAQLEKSRLLSDRFSAERPKGSFSTLEIQRTEQGDSAMYLCASSLTGTDEVNYGYTFGSGTRLTVV.

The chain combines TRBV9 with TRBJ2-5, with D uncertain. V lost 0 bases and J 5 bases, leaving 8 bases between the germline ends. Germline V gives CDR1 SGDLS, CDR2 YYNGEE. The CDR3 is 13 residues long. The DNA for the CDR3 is TGTGCCAGCAGCGTAGCGGTCGCGGAGACCCAGTACTTC. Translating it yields CASSVAVAETQYF.

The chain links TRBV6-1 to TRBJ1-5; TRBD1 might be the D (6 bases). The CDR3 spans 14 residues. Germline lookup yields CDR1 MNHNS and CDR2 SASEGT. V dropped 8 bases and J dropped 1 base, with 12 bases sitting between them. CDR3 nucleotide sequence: TGTGCCAGCGTAACAGGGTGGAGCAATCAGCCCCAGCATTTT. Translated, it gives CASVTGWSNQPQHF.

CDR3: CASSRGDSYEQYF. DNA for the CDR3: TGCGCCAGCAGCCGTGGGGACAGCTACGAGCAGTACTTC. V gene TRBV4-1 combines with J gene TRBJ2-7; TRBD1 agrees at 7 bases. The CDR3 has 13 amino acids. Germline assignment: CDR1 MGHRA and CDR2 YSYEKL. The trim removed 4 bases at V and 3 bases at J, leaving 3 bases unmatched.

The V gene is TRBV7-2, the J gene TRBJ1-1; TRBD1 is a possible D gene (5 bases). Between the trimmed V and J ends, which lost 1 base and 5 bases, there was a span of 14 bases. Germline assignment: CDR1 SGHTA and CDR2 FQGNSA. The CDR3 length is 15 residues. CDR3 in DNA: TGTGCCAGCAGCTTAGAAGAGGGGAGGAGGACTGAAGCTTTCTTT. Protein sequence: CASSLEEGRRTEAFF.

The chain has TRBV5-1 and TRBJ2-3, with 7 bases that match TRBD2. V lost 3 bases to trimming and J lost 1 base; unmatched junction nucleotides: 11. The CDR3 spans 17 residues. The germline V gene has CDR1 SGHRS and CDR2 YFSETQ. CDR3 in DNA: TGCGCCAGCAGCTCAGTGACTAGCTTTTTTGGCACAGATACGCAGTATTTT. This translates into CASSSVTSFFGTDTQYF.

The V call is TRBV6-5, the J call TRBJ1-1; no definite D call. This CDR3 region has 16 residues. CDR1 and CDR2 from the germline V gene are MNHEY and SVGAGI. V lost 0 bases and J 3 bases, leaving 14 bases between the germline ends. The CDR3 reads CASSYSFGVTDTEAFF. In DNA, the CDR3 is TGTGCCAGCAGTTACTCGTTCGGGGTAACGGACACTGAAGCTTTCTTT.

The CDR3 sequence: CASTVTDTQYF. The CDR3 region has the DNA TGTGCCAGCACAGTCACAGATACGCAGTATTTT. V is TRBV6-1 and J is TRBJ2-3; unclear D gene. Between the trimmed V and J ends, which lost 7 bases and 2 bases, there was a span of 4 bases. Germline V CDR1 and CDR2: MNHNS, SASEGT. This CDR3 contains 11 residues.

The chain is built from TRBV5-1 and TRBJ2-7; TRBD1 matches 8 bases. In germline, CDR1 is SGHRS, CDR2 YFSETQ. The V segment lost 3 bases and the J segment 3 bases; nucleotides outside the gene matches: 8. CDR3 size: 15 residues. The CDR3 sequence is CASSSSSGTGYEQYF. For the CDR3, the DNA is TGCGCCAGCAGCTCATCTTCCGGGACAGGCTACGAGCAGTACTTC.

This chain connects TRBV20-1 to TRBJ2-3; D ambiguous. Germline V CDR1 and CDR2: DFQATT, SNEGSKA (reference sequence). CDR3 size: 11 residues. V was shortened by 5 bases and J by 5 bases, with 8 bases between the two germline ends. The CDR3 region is CSAPRGDTQYF. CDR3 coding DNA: TGCAGTGCTCCCCGAGGAGATACGCAGTATTTT.

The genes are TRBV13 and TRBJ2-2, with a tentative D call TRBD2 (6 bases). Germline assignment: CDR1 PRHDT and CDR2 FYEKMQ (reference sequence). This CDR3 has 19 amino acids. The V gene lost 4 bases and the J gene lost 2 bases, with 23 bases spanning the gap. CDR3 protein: CASSSVLAGRNPNTGELFF. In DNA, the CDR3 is TGTGCCAGCAGCTCCGTCTTGGCGGGGAGGAACCCAAACACCGGGGAGCTGTTTTTT.

CDR3 protein: CASSRRPKTTGRSTDTQYF. The CDR3 bases are TGTGCCAGCAGCCGAAGACCCAAAACGACAGGTCGTAGCACAGATACGCAGTATTTT. The rearrangement links TRBV5-6 to TRBJ2-3; tentatively, D is TRBD1 (6 bases). In germline, CDR1 is SGHDT, CDR2 YYEEEE. With 4 bases removed from V and 0 bases from J, the gap between germline ends came to 24 bases. This CDR3 is 19 amino acids long.

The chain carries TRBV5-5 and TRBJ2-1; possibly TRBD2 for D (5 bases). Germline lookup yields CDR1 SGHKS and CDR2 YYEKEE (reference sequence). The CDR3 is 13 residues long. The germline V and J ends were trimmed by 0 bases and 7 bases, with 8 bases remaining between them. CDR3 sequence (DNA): TGTGCCAGCAGCTTGGCGGGGATAAATGAGCAGTTCTTC. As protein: CASSLAGINEQFF.

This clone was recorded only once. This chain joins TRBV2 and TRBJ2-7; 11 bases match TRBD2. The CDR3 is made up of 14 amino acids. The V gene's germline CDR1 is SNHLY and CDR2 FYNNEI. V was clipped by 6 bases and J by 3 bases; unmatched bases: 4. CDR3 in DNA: TGTGCCAGCAGAGATAGCGGGGGGGACTACGAGCAGTACTTC. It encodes CASRDSGGDYEQYF.

Here the CDR3 reads CASTRTGSYEQYF. The CDR3 DNA reads as TGTGCCAGCACTAGGACAGGGAGCTACGAGCAGTACTTC. The V and J genes are TRBV6-1 and TRBJ2-7, with 8 positions matching TRBD1. CDR1 and CDR2 from the germline V gene are MNHNS and SASEGT. CDR3 size: 13 residues. V dropped 7 bases and J dropped 3; count of bases not matched to a gene: 5.

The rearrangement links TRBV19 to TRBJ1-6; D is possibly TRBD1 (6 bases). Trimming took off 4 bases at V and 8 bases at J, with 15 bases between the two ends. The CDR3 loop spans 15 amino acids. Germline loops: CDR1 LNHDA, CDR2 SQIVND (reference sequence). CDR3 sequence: CASSRWQGMDSPLHF. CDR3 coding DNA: TGTGCCAGTAGTAGGTGGCAGGGGATGGATTCACCCCTCCACTTT.

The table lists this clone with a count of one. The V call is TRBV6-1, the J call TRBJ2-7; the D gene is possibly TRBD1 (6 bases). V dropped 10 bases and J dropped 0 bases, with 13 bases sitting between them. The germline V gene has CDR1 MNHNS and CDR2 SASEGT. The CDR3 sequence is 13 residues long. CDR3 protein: CATQEGDSYEQYF. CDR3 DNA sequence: TGTGCCACTCAAGAGGGGGACTCCTACGAGCAGTACTTC.

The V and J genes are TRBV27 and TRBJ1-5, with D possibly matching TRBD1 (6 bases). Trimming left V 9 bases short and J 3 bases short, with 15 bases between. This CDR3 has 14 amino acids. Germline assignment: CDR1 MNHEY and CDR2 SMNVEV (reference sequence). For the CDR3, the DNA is TGTGCCAGGCAAACACAGGGATACAATCAGCCCCAGCATTTT. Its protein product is CARQTQGYNQPQHF.